This TCR beta chain was captured by sequencing in a study of blood T cell repertoires in COVID-19. Overall study context: T cells, B-cell-depleted T cells, or PBMCs provided the cDNA or gDNA that served as material.

V was trimmed by 0 bases and J by 6 bases, leaving 7 bases between them. The germline CDR1 and CDR2 sequences are MNHEY and SVGAGI. The CDR3 consists of 13 residues. Assay used: immunoSEQ multiplex PCR; TCRdb lists only in-frame clones, some missing. The sample has around 120,000 clones, about 80% seen once. V is TRBV6-5 and J is TRBJ2-3; D unresolved. The sequence was collected from a man aged 35 to 55 with active or convalescent COVID-19. The sequenced sample was peripheral blood. CDR3 sequence reads: CASSYSPRDTQYF. In DNA form, the CDR3 reads TGTGCCAGCAGTTACTCGCCCCGGGATACGCAGTATTTT.